The rows below give T cell receptor beta chains drawn from one sample of a study of CD4 T cells in relation to SARS-CoV-2 and coronaviruses. Measured with immunoSEQ multiplex PCR; TCRdb has only the in-frame clones, and not every one. Found here are about 16,000 clones, approximately 80% of them singletons; the top ten hold around a sixth. No antigen has been assigned to these receptors. The sequencing sample was made of CD4+ T cells from PBMCs, cultured in vitro. All receptors derive from a human donor in good health. Each CDR3 is given with its conserved first and last residue. A D gene is named only where the DNA matches it firmly. A row's size may be missing; if present it is once, few, many or a size class.

NA,TRBJ2-3,17,once,TRBV19,TGTGCCAGTAGTATAGATATGGGTCGGAAAGTCGCAGATACGCAGTATTTT,CASSIDMGRKVADTQYF
NA,TRBJ2-1,15,NA,TRBV5-1,TGCGCCAGCAGCCTACCTAGCGCCTCCTACAATGAGCAGTTCTTC,CASSLPSASYNEQFF
TRBD2,TRBJ2-2,15,NA,TRBV19,TGTGCCAGTAGTATTGCGGGAGCGAACACCGGGGAGCTGTTTTTT,CASSIAGANTGELFF
NA,TRBJ1-6,15,NA,TRBV7-2,TGTGCCAGCAGCTTAGTATCCAGGGCAAATTCACCCCTCCACTTT,CASSLVSRANSPLHF
TRBD1,TRBJ1-5,14,NA,TRBV10-2,TGCGCCAGCAGACTGGGACAGGCCAATCAGCCCCAGCATTTT,CASRLGQANQPQHF
NA,TRBJ1-1,15,NA,TRBV6-2/TRBV6-3,TGTGCCAGCAGCCCCCCGACAGGAGTTCGCACTGAAGCTTTCTTT,CASSPPTGVRTEAFF
NA,TRBJ1-2,11,NA,TRBV27,TGTGCCGAAGGGATTAACTATGGCTACACCTTC,CAEGINYGYTF
NA,TRBJ2-7,15,NA,TRBV27,TGTGCCAGCAGTCGAATAAAACGAGGGGGTTACGAGCAGTACTTC,CASSRIKRGGYEQYF
TRBD2,TRBJ2-1,14,NA,TRBV7-3,TGTGCCAGCAGCCCCGGGGGAAGCGGGGGCGAGCAGTTCTTC,CASSPGGSGGEQFF
NA,TRBJ1-1,15,NA,TRBV4-1,TGCGCCAGCAGCCAAGTTGGCACAAAGAACACTGAAGCTTTCTTT,CASSQVGTKNTEAFF
NA,TRBJ2-5,17,NA,TRBV28,TGTGCCAGCAGTCCCAAGGGCACGGGGGCCGTGCGAGAGACCCAGTACTTC,CASSPKGTGAVRETQYF
NA,TRBJ1-3,13,NA,TRBV2,TGTGCCAGCAGTGTCCCGGCTGGAAACACCATATATTTT,CASSVPAGNTIYF
NA,TRBJ2-2,15,few,TRBV18,TGTGCCAGCTCACCAGGTCAGACGAACACCGGGGAGCTGTTTTTT,CASSPGQTNTGELFF
NA,TRBJ1-1,14,few,TRBV9,TGTGCCAGCAGCGTAAAGCCAGGAACCACTGAAGCTTTCTTT,CASSVKPGTTEAFF